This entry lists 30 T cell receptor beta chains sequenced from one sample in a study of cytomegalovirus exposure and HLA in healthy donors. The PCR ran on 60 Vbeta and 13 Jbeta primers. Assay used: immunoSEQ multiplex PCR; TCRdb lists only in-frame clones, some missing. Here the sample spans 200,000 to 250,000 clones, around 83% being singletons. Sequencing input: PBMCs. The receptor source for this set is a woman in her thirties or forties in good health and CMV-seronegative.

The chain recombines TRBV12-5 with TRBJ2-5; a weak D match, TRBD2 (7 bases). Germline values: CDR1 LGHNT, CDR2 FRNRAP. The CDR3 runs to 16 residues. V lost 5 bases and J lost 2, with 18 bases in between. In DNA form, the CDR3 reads TGTGCTAGTGGTGCAGCGCGGGGGCTCATACAAGAGACCCAGTACTTC. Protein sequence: CASGAARGLIQETQYF.

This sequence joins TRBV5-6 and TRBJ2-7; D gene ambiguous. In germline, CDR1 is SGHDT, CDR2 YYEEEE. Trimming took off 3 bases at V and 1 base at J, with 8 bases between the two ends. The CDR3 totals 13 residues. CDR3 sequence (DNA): TGTGCCAGCAGCTACGACTCATCCTACGAGCAGTACTTC. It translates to CASSYDSSYEQYF.

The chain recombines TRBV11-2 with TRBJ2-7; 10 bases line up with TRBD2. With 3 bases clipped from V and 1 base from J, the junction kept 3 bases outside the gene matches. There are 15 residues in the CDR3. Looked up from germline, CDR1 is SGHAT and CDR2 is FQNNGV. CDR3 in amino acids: CASSLGLAMSYEQYF. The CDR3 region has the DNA TGTGCCAGCAGCTTGGGACTAGCGATGTCCTACGAGCAGTACTTC.

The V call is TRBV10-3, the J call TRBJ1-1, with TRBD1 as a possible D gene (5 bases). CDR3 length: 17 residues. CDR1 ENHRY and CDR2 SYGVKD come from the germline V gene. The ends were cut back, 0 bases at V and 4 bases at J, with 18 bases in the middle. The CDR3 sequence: CAISESLLGGPITEAFF. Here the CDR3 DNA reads TGTGCCATCAGTGAGTCGCTTTTGGGGGGACCGATCACTGAAGCTTTCTTT.

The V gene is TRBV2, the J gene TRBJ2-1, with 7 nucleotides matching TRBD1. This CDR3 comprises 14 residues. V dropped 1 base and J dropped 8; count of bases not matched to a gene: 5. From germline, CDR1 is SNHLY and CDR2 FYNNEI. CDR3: CASSEEGAVDEQFF. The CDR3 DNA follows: TGTGCCAGCAGTGAAGAGGGGGCAGTTGATGAGCAGTTCTTC.

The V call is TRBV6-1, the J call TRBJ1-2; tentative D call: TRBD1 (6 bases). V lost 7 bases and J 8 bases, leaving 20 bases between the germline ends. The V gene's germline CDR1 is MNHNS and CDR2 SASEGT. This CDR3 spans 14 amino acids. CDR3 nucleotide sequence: TGTGCCAGCACGATGCCCCAGGGGAAAAGGGGCTACACCTTC. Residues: CASTMPQGKRGYTF.

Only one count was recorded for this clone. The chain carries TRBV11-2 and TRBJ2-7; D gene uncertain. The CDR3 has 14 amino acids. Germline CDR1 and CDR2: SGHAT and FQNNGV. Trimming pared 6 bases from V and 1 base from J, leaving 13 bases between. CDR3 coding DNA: TGTGCCAGCAGTACGGCATCGGGTTCCTACGAGCAGTACTTC. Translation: CASSTASGSYEQYF. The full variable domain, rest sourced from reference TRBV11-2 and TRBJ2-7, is EAGVAQSPRYKIIEKRQSVAFWCNPISGHATLYWYQQILGQGPKLLIQFQNNGVVDDSQLPKDRFSAERLKGVDSTLKIQPAKLEDSAVYLCASSTASGSYEQYFGPGTRLTVT.

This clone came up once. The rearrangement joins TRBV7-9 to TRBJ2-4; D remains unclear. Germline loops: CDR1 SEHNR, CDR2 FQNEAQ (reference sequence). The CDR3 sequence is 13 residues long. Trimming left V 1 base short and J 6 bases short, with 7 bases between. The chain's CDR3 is CASSLVGANIQYF. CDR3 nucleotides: TGTGCCAGCAGCTTAGTCGGTGCAAACATTCAGTACTTC.

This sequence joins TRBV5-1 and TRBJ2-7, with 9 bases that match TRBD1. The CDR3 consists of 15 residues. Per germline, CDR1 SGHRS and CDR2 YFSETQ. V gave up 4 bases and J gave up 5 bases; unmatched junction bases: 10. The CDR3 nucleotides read TGCGCCAGCAGCCGTAACCGGGACAGGGCCAACGAGCAGTACTTC. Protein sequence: CASSRNRDRANEQYF.

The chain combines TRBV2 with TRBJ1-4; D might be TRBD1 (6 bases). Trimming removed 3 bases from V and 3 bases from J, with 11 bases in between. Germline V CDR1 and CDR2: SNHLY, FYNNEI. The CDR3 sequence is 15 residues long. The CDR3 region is CASSEGAWANEKLFF. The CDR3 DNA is TGTGCCAGCAGTGAGGGGGCATGGGCTAATGAAAAACTGTTTTTT.

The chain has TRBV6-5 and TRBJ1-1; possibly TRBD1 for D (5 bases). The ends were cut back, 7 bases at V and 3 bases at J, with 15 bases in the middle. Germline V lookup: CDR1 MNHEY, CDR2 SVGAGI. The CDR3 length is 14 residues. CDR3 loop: CASTRGHPYTEAFF. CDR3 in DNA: TGTGCCAGCACCCGCGGACACCCGTACACTGAAGCTTTCTTT.

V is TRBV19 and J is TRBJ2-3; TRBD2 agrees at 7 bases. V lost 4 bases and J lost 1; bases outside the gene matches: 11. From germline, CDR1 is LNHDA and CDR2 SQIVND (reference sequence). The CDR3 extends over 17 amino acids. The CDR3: CASSRGGGRVGTDTQYF. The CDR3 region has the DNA TGTGCCAGTAGTAGGGGGGGTGGGCGAGTCGGCACAGATACGCAGTATTTT.

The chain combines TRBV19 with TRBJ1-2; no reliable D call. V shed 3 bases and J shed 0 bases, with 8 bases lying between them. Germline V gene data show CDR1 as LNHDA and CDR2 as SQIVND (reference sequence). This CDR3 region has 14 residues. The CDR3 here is CASSIQVANYGYTF. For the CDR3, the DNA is TGTGCCAGTAGTATCCAGGTAGCTAACTATGGCTACACCTTC.

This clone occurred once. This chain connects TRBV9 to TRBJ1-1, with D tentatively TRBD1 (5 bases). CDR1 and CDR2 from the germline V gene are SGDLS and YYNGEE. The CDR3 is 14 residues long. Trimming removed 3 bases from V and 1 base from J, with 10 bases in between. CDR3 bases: TGTGCCAGCAGCGGTCCAGGGCAGAACACTGAAGCTTTCTTT. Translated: CASSGPGQNTEAFF.

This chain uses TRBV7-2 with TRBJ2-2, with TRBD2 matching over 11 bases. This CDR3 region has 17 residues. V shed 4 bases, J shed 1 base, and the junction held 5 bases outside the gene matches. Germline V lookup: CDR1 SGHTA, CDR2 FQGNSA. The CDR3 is CASSSRGLAGNTGELFF. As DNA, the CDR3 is TGTGCCAGCAGCTCCCGCGGACTAGCGGGGAACACCGGGGAGCTGTTTTTT.

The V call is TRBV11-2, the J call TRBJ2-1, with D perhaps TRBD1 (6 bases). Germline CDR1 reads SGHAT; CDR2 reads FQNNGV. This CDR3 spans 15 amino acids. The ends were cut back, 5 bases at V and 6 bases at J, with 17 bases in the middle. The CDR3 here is CASSQGRAVSNEQFF. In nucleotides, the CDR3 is TGTGCCAGCAGCCAGGGGCGGGCGGTAAGCAATGAGCAGTTCTTC.

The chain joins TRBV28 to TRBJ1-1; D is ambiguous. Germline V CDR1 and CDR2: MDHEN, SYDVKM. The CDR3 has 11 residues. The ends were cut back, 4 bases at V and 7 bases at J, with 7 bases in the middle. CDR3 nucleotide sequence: TGTGCCAGCAGTTGGGCCAATGAAGCTTTCTTT. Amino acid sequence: CASSWANEAFF.

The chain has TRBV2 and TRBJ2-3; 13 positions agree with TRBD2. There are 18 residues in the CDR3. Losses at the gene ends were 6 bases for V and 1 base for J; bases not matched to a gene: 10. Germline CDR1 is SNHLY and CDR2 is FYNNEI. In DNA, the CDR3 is TGTGCCAGCAGCGTACTAGCGGGAGGGCCCCGGGGCACAGATACGCAGTATTTT. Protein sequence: CASSVLAGGPRGTDTQYF.

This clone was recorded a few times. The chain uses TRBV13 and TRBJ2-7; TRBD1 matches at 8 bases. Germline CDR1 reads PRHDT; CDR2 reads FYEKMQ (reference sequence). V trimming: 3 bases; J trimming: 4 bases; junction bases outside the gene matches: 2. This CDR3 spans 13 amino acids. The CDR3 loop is CASSFDRGYEQYF. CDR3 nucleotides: TGTGCCAGCAGCTTCGACAGGGGTTACGAGCAGTACTTC.

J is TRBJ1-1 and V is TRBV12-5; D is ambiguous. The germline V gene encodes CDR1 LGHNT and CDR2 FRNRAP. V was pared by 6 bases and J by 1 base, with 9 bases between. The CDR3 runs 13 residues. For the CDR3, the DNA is TGTGCTAGTGGATACGATAGGAACACTGAAGCTTTCTTT. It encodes CASGYDRNTEAFF.

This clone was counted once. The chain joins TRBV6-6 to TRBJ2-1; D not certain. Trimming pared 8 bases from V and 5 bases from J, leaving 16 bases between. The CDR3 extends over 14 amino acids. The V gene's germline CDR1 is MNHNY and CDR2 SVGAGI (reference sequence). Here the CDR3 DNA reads TGTGCCAGCCTAAAAGCGAACACCGACAATGAGCAGTTCTTC. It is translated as CASLKANTDNEQFF.

The CDR3 bases are TGTGCCAGCTCATCTTTAAGGAGGAGGGCTGCCAATCAGCCCCAGCATTTT. It codes for CASSSLRRRAANQPQHF. The chain has TRBV5-4 and TRBJ1-5; D not resolved. The CDR3 has 17 residues. The V end lost 7 bases, the J end lost 3 bases, and 23 bases lay between the germline ends. Germline CDR1 and CDR2: SGHNT and YYREEE (reference sequence).

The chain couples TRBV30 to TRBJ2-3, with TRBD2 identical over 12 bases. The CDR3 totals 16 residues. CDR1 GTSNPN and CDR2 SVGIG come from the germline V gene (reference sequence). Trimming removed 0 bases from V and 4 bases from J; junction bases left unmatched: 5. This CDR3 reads CAWSVTLAGGADTQYF. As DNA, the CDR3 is TGTGCCTGGAGTGTAACTCTAGCGGGAGGGGCAGATACGCAGTATTTT.

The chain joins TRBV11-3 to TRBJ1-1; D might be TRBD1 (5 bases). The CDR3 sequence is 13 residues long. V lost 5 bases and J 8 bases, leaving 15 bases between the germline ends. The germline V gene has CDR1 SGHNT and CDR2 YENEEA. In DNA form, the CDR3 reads TGTGCCAGCAGCATGCGGGACGGGCGGGAAGCTTTCTTT. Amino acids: CASSMRDGREAFF.

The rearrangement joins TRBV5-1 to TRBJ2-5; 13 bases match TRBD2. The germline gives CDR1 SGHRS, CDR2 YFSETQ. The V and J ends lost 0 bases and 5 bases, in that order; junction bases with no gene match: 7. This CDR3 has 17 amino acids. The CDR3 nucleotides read TGCGCCAGCAGCTTGGGAAAAACTAGCGGGAGGGCCGAGACCCAGTACTTC. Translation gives CASSLGKTSGRAETQYF.

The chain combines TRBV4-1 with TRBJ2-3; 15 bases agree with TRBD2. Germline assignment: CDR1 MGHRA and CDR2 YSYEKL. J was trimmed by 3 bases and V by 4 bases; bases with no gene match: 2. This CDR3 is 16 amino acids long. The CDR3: CASSLGLAGGTDTQYF. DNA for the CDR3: TGCGCCAGCAGCCTCGGACTAGCGGGAGGGACAGATACGCAGTATTTT.

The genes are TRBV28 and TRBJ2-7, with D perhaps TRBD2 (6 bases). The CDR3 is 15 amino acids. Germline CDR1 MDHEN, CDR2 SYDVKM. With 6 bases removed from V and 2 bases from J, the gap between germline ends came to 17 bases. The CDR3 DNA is TGTGCCAGCAGCTCTGCCGGGGGAGGTACCTACGAGCAGTACTTC. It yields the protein CASSSAGGGTYEQYF.

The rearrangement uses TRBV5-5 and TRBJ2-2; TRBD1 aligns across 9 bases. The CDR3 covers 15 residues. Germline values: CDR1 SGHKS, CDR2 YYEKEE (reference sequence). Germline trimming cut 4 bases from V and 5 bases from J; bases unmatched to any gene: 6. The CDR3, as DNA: TGTGCCAGCAGCCCACAGGGGGCCTATACCGGGGAGCTGTTTTTT. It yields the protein CASSPQGAYTGELFF.

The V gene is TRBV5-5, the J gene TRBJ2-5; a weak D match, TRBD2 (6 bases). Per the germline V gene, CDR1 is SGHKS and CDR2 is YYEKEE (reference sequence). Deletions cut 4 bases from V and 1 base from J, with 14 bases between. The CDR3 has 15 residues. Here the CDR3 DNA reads TGTGCCAGCAGCCCCCTCATAGCGGTCCAAGAGACCCAGTACTTC. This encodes CASSPLIAVQETQYF.

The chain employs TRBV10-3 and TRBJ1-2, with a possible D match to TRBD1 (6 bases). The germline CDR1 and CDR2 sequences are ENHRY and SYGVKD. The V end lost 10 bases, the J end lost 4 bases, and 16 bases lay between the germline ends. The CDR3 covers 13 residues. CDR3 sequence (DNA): TGTGCCACCTCAGGGGTTAAGGGCTATGGCTACACCTTC. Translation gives CATSGVKGYGYTF.